The T cell receptor beta chain under discussion was sequenced for a study of blood T cells in healthy people across ages. This clonotype was detected a few times. Trimming stripped 1 base from V and 8 bases from J, with 11 bases between. The CDR3 consists of 13 residues. Germline V gene lookup returns CDR1 KGHSY and CDR2 FQNENV. Then a second PCR, running roughly 7 to 11 cycles, was carried out with a sample-barcoded 5' primer and a J-beta primer mix. TCRdb itself ran the 5' RACE reads through MiXCR, one entry per CDR3 protein. The table shows roughly 1.9 million distinct CDR3 sequences, with about two fifths occurring only once.

The origin of this receptor is a human donor in good health. The V and J genes are TRBV16 and TRBJ1-2; D ambiguous. The sample was blood. The CDR3 DNA follows: TGTGCCAGCAGCCAATTGCAGGCGGAAGGCTACACCTTC. As protein: CASSQLQAEGYTF.